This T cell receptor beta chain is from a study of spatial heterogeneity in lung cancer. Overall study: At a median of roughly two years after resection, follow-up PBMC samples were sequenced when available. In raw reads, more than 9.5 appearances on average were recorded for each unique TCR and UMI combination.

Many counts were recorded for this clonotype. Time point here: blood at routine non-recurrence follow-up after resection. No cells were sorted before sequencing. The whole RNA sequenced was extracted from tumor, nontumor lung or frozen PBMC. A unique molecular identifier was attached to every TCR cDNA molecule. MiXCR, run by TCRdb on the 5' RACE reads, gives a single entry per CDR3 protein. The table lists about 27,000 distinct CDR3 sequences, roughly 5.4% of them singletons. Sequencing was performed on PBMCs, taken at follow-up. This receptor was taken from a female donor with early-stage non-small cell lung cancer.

The CDR3 reads CASSYSPDRGGTEAFF. In nucleotides, the CDR3 is TGTGCCAGCAGTTACTCCCCGGACAGGGGAGGCACTGAAGCTTTCTTT. The genes are TRBV6-2 or TRBV6-3 and TRBJ1-1, with 9 bases identical to TRBD1. The germline gives CDR1 MNHEY, CDR2 SVGEGT. This CDR3 is built from 16 residues. V was pared by 0 bases and J by 4 bases, with 6 bases of the junction left unmatched.